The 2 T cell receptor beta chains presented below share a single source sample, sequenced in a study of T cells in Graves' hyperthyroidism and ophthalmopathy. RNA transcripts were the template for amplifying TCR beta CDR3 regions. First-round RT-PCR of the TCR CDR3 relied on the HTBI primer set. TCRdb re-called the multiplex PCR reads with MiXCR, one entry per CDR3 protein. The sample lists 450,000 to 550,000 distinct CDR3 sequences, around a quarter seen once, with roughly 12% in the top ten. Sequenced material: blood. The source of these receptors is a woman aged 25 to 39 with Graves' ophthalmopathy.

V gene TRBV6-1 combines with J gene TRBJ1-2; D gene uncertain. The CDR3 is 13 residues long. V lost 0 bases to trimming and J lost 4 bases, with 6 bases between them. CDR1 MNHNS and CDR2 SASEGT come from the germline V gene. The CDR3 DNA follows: TGTGCCAGCAGTGAAGCTACGGGCTATGGCTACACCTTC. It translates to CASSEATGYGYTF.

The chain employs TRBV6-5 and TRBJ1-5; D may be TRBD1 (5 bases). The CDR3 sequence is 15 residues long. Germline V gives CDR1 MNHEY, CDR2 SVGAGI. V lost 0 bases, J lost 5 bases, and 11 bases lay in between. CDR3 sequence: CASSYSGGNYQPQHF. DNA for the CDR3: TGTGCCAGCAGTTACTCGGGGGGTAACTATCAGCCCCAGCATTTT.